These 32 T cell receptor beta chains share one sample of origin, sequenced in a study of siplizumab effects on memory and regulatory T cells. Clones were read by immunoSEQ multiplex PCR, and TCRdb kept only the in-frame ones, dropping some. Of approximately 58,000 clones in the sample, just over 90% were seen once. The sequenced sample consisted of CD8+ T cells sorted from blood. The receptors were sampled from a human donor in good health.

The V and J genes are TRBV19 and TRBJ2-5, with a tentative D call TRBD1 (6 bases). The DNA end is a closer match to TRBJ2-7, so the J assignment may be wrong. CDR3 length: 14 residues. Germline loops: CDR1 LNHDA, CDR2 SQIVND (reference sequence). CDR3 bases: TGTGCCAGTAGTATCCTGCAGGGGCCGTACGAGCAGTACTTC. Translation: CASSILQGPYEQYF.

This clone showed up just a few times. The rearrangement links TRBV7-2 to TRBJ1-5, with D possibly matching TRBD1 (5 bases). CDR3 size: 15 residues. Trimming shortened V by 1 base and J by 1 base, and 8 bases separated the two germline ends. CDR1 is SGHTA, CDR2 FQGNSA, per germline. CDR3 bases: TGTGCCAGCAGCTTAGAGGGGCGGAGCAATCAGCCCCAGCATTTT. This gives the protein CASSLEGRSNQPQHF.

This clone was counted a few times. This rearrangement joins TRBV7-6 to TRBJ2-7; D gene unclear. This CDR3 comprises 12 residues. Germline V gene sequence: CDR1 SGHVS, CDR2 FNYEAQ. Trimming took 5 bases from V and 6 from J, leaving 11 bases between them. The CDR3 sequence: CASSPAWSEQYF. As DNA, the CDR3 is TGTGCCAGCAGCCCCGCCTGGTCCGAGCAGTACTTC.

CDR3 in amino acids: CATSIGLGEQYF. CDR3 DNA sequence: TGTGCCACCAGCATTGGCCTGGGCGAGCAGTACTTC. V gene TRBV15 combines with J gene TRBJ2-7, with D unclear. CDR3 length: 12 residues. V was shortened by 4 bases and J by 6 bases, with 10 bases between the two germline ends. The germline gives CDR1 LNHNV, CDR2 YYDKDF (reference sequence).

This clone showed up just once. The V call is TRBV6-4, the J call TRBJ2-2; D is ambiguous. This CDR3 has 14 amino acids. Germline V gene lookup returns CDR1 MRHNA and CDR2 SNTAGT. Trimming removed 2 bases from V and 1 base from J, with 5 bases in between. The CDR3 here is CASSDRMNTGELFF. The CDR3 bases are TGTGCCAGCAGTGACAGAATGAACACCGGGGAGCTGTTTTTT.

V and J are TRBV5-1 and TRBJ2-7, with D perhaps matching TRBD2 (6 bases). V lost 1 base to trimming and J lost 5 bases, with 13 bases between them. Germline V gene lookup returns CDR1 SGHRS and CDR2 YFSETQ. This CDR3 has 14 amino acids. CDR3 bases: TGCGCCAGCAGCTTGACTACGGGAGTGGACGAGCAGTACTTC. Protein sequence: CASSLTTGVDEQYF.

The CDR3 DNA is TGTGCCAGCCACTTGAAAAACACTGGGAATCAGCCCCAGCATTTT. Translation: CASHLKNTGNQPQHF. This chain connects TRBV6-1 to TRBJ1-5; D is ambiguous. The CDR3 is 15 residues long. V was clipped by 8 bases and J by 4 bases, with 18 bases between them. Germline V CDR1 and CDR2: MNHNS, SASEGT.

The chain uses TRBV6-5 and TRBJ2-1, with TRBD2 matching over 7 bases. Germline V gene data show CDR1 as MNHEY and CDR2 as SVGAGI. J gave up 7 bases and V 2 bases, and 8 bases lay outside the gene matches. The length of the CDR3 is 15 residues. CDR3 region: CASSYDSGSSNEQFF. The CDR3 nucleotides are TGTGCCAGCAGTTACGATAGCGGGTCCTCTAATGAGCAGTTCTTC.

The chain joins TRBV28 to TRBJ1-2; D remains ambiguous. The length of the CDR3 is 13 residues. Germline lookup yields CDR1 MDHEN and CDR2 SYDVKM. V lost 3 bases and J lost 4, with 9 bases in between. The CDR3 is CASSFNVIYGYTF. Written as DNA, the CDR3 is TGTGCCAGCAGTTTCAACGTTATCTATGGCTACACCTTC.

This chain connects TRBV29-1 to TRBJ2-7, with D possibly being TRBD1 or TRBD2 (5 bases each). Trimming cost V 3 bases and J 6 bases, with 12 bases left between them. This CDR3 has 12 residues. CDR1 is SQVTM, CDR2 ANQGSEA, per germline. CDR3: CSVEGEPSEQYF. The DNA for the CDR3 is TGCAGCGTTGAGGGGGAACCCTCCGAGCAGTACTTC.

This chain links TRBV15 with TRBJ1-1; D not certain. The germline CDR1 and CDR2 sequences are LNHNV and YYDKDF (reference sequence). This CDR3 has 15 residues. Trimming cost V 6 bases and J 1 base, with 15 bases left between them. The chain's CDR3 is CATRSPENWNTEAFF. Here the CDR3 DNA reads TGTGCCACCAGGTCGCCCGAGAACTGGAACACTGAAGCTTTCTTT. Full variable domain (rest looked up from reference TRBV15 and TRBJ1-1): DAMVIQNPRYQVTQFGKPVTLSCSQTLNHNVMYWYQQKSSQAPKLLFHYYDKDFNNEADTPDNFQSRRPNTSFCFLDIRSPGLGDTAMYLCATRSPENWNTEAFFGQGTRLTVV.

The chain carries TRBV19 and TRBJ1-1; 12 positions match TRBD1. The trim removed 3 bases at V and 5 bases at J, leaving 4 bases unmatched. This CDR3 region has 15 residues. Germline V gene sequence: CDR1 LNHDA, CDR2 SQIVND (reference sequence). For the CDR3, the DNA is TGTGCCAGTAGTATTGGGGACAGGGGGCGAACTGAAGCTTTCTTT. Its protein is CASSIGDRGRTEAFF.

This chain joins TRBV7-6 and TRBJ2-1; the D is unclear. The CDR3 has 16 residues. Trimming cost V 1 base and J 3 bases, with 13 bases left between them. Germline CDR1 and CDR2: SGHVS and FNYEAQ. The chain's CDR3 is CASSLDGTSSYNEQFF. DNA of the CDR3: TGTGCCAGCAGCTTAGATGGTACATCGAGCTACAATGAGCAGTTCTTC.

V usage is TRBV5-5 and J usage is TRBJ1-1; D call uncertain. Germline loops: CDR1 SGHKS, CDR2 YYEKEE (reference sequence). V was cut by 0 bases and J by 0 bases, with 3 bases left in between. CDR3 length: 13 amino acids. The CDR3 protein is CASSLGMNTEAFF. DNA of the CDR3: TGTGCCAGCAGCTTGGGTATGAACACTGAAGCTTTCTTT.

This rearrangement joins TRBV27 to TRBJ1-2; D is ambiguous. Trimming stripped 3 bases from V and 4 bases from J, with 15 bases between. This CDR3 spans 15 amino acids. Per germline, CDR1 MNHEY and CDR2 SMNVEV (reference sequence). The CDR3 spells CASSLKVGGTYGYTF. The CDR3 coding sequence is TGTGCCAGCAGTTTGAAGGTCGGCGGCACCTATGGCTACACCTTC.

This clone was recorded a few times. The J gene is TRBJ2-3, the V gene TRBV6-6; 14 bases agree with TRBD2. This CDR3 has 16 residues. Germline values: CDR1 MNHNY, CDR2 SVGAGI (reference sequence). The V segment lost 4 bases and the J segment 3 bases; nucleotides outside the gene matches: 3. CDR3 bases: TGTGCCAGCAGTTCAAGACTAGCGGGAGGGACAGATACGCAGTATTTT. The encoded protein is CASSSRLAGGTDTQYF.

V gene TRBV6-5 combines with J gene TRBJ1-1; D gene unclear. With 4 bases removed from V and 4 bases from J, the gap between germline ends came to 10 bases. The CDR3 spans 13 residues. The germline gives CDR1 MNHEY, CDR2 SVGAGI. CDR3 sequence (DNA): TGTGCCAGCAGTTTGACGCCAGGCACTGAAGCTTTCTTT. Translated: CASSLTPGTEAFF.

As for this clone: This sample includes further DNA sequences coding for the same CDR3. The chain combines TRBV5-4 with TRBJ1-1, with D hard to call. V was cut by 0 bases and J by 1 base, with 4 bases left in between. CDR1 and CDR2 (germline): SGHNT, YYREEE (reference sequence). The CDR3 covers 13 residues. The CDR3 nucleotides are TGTGCCAGCAGCTTGGGGGGGAACACTGAAGCTTTCTTT. It is translated as CASSLGGNTEAFF. Based on the CDR3 plus reference TRBV5-4 and TRBJ1-1, the full variable domain is ETGVTQSPTHLIKTRGQQVTLRCSSQSGHNTVSWYQQALGQGPQFIFQYYREEENGRGNFPPRFSGLQFPNYSSELNVNALELDDSALYLCASSLGGNTEAFFGQGTRLTVV.

The CDR3 sequence is CASSQESGRVYEQYF. CDR3 bases: TGCGCCAGCAGCCAAGAATCAGGGAGAGTCTACGAGCAGTACTTC. This sequence joins TRBV4-1 and TRBJ2-7, with D perhaps matching TRBD1 or TRBD2 (5 bases each). Trimming took off 0 bases at V and 3 bases at J, with 12 bases between the two ends. The CDR3 extends over 15 amino acids. Germline V gene sequence: CDR1 MGHRA, CDR2 YSYEKL.

The V call is TRBV23-1, the J call TRBJ1-5, with 12 bases aligning to TRBD1. TRBV23-1 falls under the ORF class, with uncertain function. The CDR3 has 18 amino acids. Trimming cost V 4 bases and J 3 bases; bases outside gene matches: 10. The DNA for the CDR3 is TGCGCCAGCAGTCCCCCGGGACAGGGGGCTACTACCAATCAGCCCCAGCATTTT. As protein: CASSPPGQGATTNQPQHF.

The chain has TRBV12-5 and TRBJ2-7; TRBD2 aligns across 8 bases. The germline CDR1 and CDR2 sequences are LGHNT and FRNRAP. There are 14 residues in the CDR3. Germline trimming cut 4 bases from V and 4 bases from J; bases unmatched to any gene: 6. CDR3 residues: CASGSFSSGYEQYF. The DNA of the CDR3 is TGTGCTAGTGGTTCCTTCTCTAGCGGGTACGAGCAGTACTTC.

This chain links TRBV5-1 with TRBJ2-7; D gene unclear. Germline-derived CDR1 and CDR2 are SGHRS and YFSETQ. With 4 bases removed from V and 3 bases from J, the gap between germline ends came to 5 bases. This CDR3 region has 11 residues. CDR3 DNA sequence: TGCGCCAGCAGCACTGACTACGAGCAGTACTTC. It is translated as CASSTDYEQYF.

CDR3 DNA: TGCGCCAGCAGGGGCAACGACTATGGCTACACCTTC. This sequence encodes CASRGNDYGYTF. The rearrangement joins TRBV10-2 to TRBJ1-2; D is unresolved. Trimming stripped 6 bases from V and 3 bases from J, with 8 bases between. The CDR3 runs 12 residues. CDR1 and CDR2 from the germline V gene are WSHSY and SAAADI.

The CDR3 nucleotides read TGTGCCAGCAGTTACTTGGTGGACCACTATGGCTACACCTTC. It yields the protein CASSYLVDHYGYTF. The rearrangement joins TRBV6-6 to TRBJ1-2; D unclear. Trimming pared 1 base from V and 3 bases from J, leaving 9 bases between. Germline CDR1 reads MNHNY; CDR2 reads SVGAGI (reference sequence). The CDR3 has 14 residues.

This chain connects TRBV9 to TRBJ2-3; 11 bases fit TRBD2. Trimming took 3 bases from V and 2 from J; bases not matched to a gene: 2. Germline CDR1 is SGDLS and CDR2 is YYNGEE. CDR3 length: 15 residues. CDR3 sequence (DNA): TGTGCCAGCAGCGCGACTAGCGGGGTCACAGATACGCAGTATTTT. It yields the protein CASSATSGVTDTQYF.

The rearrangement links TRBV27 to TRBJ2-3; 12 bases align to TRBD2. CDR1 MNHEY and CDR2 SMNVEV come from the germline V gene (reference sequence). With V trimmed by 1 base and J by 5 bases, 1 base remained unmatched. CDR3 length: 15 amino acids. The CDR3: CASSLLGLAGDTQYF. In DNA, the CDR3 is TGTGCCAGCAGTTTATTGGGACTAGCGGGAGATACGCAGTATTTT.

The chain carries TRBV15 and TRBJ1-5, with 10 bases aligning to TRBD1. The V gene end was trimmed by 5 bases and the J gene end by 3 bases; junction bases not matched to a gene: 13. Germline loops: CDR1 LNHNV, CDR2 YYDKDF (reference sequence). The CDR3 sequence is 18 residues long. The CDR3 coding sequence is TGTGCCACCAGCCGAACCGCCGACAGGGGGCTTGTCAATCAGCCCCAGCATTTT. Translated, it gives CATSRTADRGLVNQPQHF.

CDR3 loop: CASSLEGTYNEQFF. CDR3 sequence (DNA): TGTGCCAGCAGCTTGGAGGGAACCTACAATGAGCAGTTCTTC. The chain employs TRBV7-3 and TRBJ2-1; the D gene is possibly TRBD2 (6 bases). The V end was cut by 3 bases, the J end by 2 bases, with 8 bases between. The CDR3 has 14 amino acids. Per germline, CDR1 SGHTA and CDR2 FQGTGA.

The chain recombines TRBV13 with TRBJ1-1; maybe TRBD1 (5 bases). Germline-derived CDR1 and CDR2 are PRHDT and FYEKMQ (reference sequence). The CDR3 covers 15 residues. Trimming pared 5 bases from V and 2 bases from J, leaving 15 bases between. The CDR3 sequence is CASSPLGQENTEAFF. CDR3 nucleotide sequence: TGTGCCAGCAGCCCGCTGGGGCAAGAAAACACTGAAGCTTTCTTT.

This rearrangement joins TRBV14 to TRBJ2-5; TRBD2 matches 9 bases. The CDR3 covers 16 residues. V trimming: 3 bases; J trimming: 7 bases; junction bases outside the gene matches: 12. CDR1 is SGHDN, CDR2 FVKESK, per germline. In nucleotides, the CDR3 is TGTGCCAGCAGCCATGCGACTAGCGGTTTATGGTGGACCCAGTACTTC. It specifies CASSHATSGLWWTQYF.

The chain uses TRBV4-1 and TRBJ1-1; 7 bases fit TRBD1. Trimming at V came to 4 bases and at J to 0 bases, leaving 5 bases not matched to a gene. Per germline, CDR1 MGHRA and CDR2 YSYEKL. This CDR3 comprises 15 residues. For the CDR3, the DNA is TGCGCCAGCAGCCTCAGGGACAGCTTGAACACTGAAGCTTTCTTT. Amino acid sequence: CASSLRDSLNTEAFF.

The chain is built from TRBV4-1 and TRBJ1-4; no clear D. CDR1 is MGHRA, CDR2 YSYEKL, per germline. V was trimmed by 3 bases and J by 8 bases, leaving 13 bases between them. The CDR3 has 14 amino acids. The CDR3 sequence: CASSHSALTEKLFF. The CDR3 DNA is TGCGCCAGCAGCCATTCGGCTCTGACCGAAAAACTGTTTTTT.